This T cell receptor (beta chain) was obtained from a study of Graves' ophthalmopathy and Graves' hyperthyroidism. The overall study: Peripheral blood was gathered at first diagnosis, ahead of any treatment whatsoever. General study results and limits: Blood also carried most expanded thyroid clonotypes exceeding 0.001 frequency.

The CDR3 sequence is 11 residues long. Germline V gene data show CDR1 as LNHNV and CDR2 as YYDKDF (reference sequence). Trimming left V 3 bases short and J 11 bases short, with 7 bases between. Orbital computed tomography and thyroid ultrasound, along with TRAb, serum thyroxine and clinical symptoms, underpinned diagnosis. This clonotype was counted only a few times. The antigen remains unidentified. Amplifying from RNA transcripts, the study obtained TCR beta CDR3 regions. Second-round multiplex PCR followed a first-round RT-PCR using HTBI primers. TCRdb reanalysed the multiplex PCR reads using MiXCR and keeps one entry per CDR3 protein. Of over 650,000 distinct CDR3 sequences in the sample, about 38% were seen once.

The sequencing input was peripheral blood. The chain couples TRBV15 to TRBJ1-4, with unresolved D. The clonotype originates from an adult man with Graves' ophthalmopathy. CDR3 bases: TGTGCCACCAGCAGGGGTGGGAAACTGTTTTTT. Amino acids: CATSRGGKLFF.